One sample yielded the 7 T cell receptor beta chains listed below, sequenced in a study of intratumoral heterogeneity in liver cancer. The repertoire was sequenced with immunoSEQ multiplex PCR; TCRdb's copy has only in-frame clones and lacks some. Among tens of thousands of clones listed, over 60% were seen once. This specimen consisted of tumor-adjacent normal tissue, obtained before any cancer treatment. All receptors derive from a woman between 65 and 79 years old with hepatocellular carcinoma.

This clone was found once. The chain carries TRBV24-1 and TRBJ2-5; D perhaps matches TRBD2 (6 bases). Per the germline V gene, CDR1 is KGHDR and CDR2 is SFDVKD. Trimming removed 7 bases at V and 1 base at J, with 6 bases between. The CDR3 has 12 residues. CDR3 coding DNA: TGTGCCACCAGGGGACTCCAAGAGACCCAGTACTTC. It is translated as CATRGLQETQYF.

This clone was counted a few times. The rearrangement links TRBV7-9 to TRBJ1-3, with TRBD1 matching 7 bases. Per germline, CDR1 SEHNR and CDR2 FQNEAQ (reference sequence). The V gene end was trimmed by 5 bases and the J gene end by 2 bases; junction bases not matched to a gene: 3. The CDR3 runs 14 residues. The CDR3 spells CASSLGQAGNTIYF. Here the CDR3 DNA reads TGTGCCAGCAGCCTCGGACAGGCTGGAAACACCATATATTTT.

This clone has a handful of counts. The chain couples TRBV28 to TRBJ1-2, with 7 bases lining up with TRBD1. Trimming at V came to 6 bases and at J to 2 bases, leaving 6 bases not matched to a gene. Germline CDR1 MDHEN, CDR2 SYDVKM. The CDR3 consists of 14 residues. CDR3 coding DNA: TGTGCCAGCAGCGAAGGGACAGACAACTATGGCTACACCTTC. Translating it yields CASSEGTDNYGYTF.

This CDR3 is CASTNEGEETQYF. CDR3 DNA: TGTGCCAGCACCAACGAGGGGGAAGAGACCCAGTACTTC. The chain links TRBV7-6 to TRBJ2-5; tentatively, D is TRBD1 (6 bases). Trimming removed 7 bases at V and 3 bases at J, with 12 bases between. Germline V lookup: CDR1 SGHVS, CDR2 FNYEAQ. This CDR3 is 13 amino acids long.

The table lists this clone with a count of one. The J gene is TRBJ2-3, the V gene TRBV6-5; D is undetermined. CDR1 is MNHEY, CDR2 SVGAGI, per germline. The CDR3 is 14 residues long. Trimming stripped 0 bases from V and 5 bases from J, with 9 bases between. The CDR3, as DNA: TGTGCCAGCAGTTACTCGATTCTAGAAGATACGCAGTATTTT. It translates to CASSYSILEDTQYF.

The CDR3 sequence is CASSFWGTYNEQFF. CDR3 in DNA: TGCGCCAGCAGCTTCTGGGGAACCTACAATGAGCAGTTCTTC. V and J are TRBV5-1 and TRBJ2-1; D is uncertain. Germline V CDR1 and CDR2: SGHRS, YFSETQ. V dropped 2 bases and J dropped 2 bases, with 8 bases sitting between them. There are 14 residues in the CDR3. The full variable domain, completed using reference TRBV5-1 and TRBJ2-1, is KAGVTQTPRYLIKTRGQQVTLSCSPISGHRSVSWYQQTPGQGLQFLFEYFSETQRNKGNFPGRFSGRQFSNSRSEMNVSTLELGDSALYLCASSFWGTYNEQFFGPGTRLTVL.

This clone has more than one count but fewer than ten. One end of the junction is discordant with germline, which a read error may explain. V usage is TRBV15 and J usage is TRBJ2-5; 10 bases match TRBD2. CDR1 is LNHNV and CDR2 is YYDKDF in the germline V gene (reference sequence). The CDR3 has 13 amino acids. The CDR3 loop is CATSRAGGESQYF. The CDR3 nucleotides read TGCGCCACCAGCAGAGCGGGGGGGGAAAGCCAGTACTTC. Full variable domain (remainder filled in from reference TRBV15 and TRBJ2-5): DAMVIQNPRYQVTQFGKPVTLSCSQTLNHNVMYWYQQKSSQAPKLLFHYYDKDFNNEADTPDNFQSRRPNTSFCFLDIRSPGLGDTAMYLCATSRAGGESQYFGPGTRLLVL.